The 15 T cell receptor beta chains presented below share a single source sample, sequenced in a study of blood T cell repertoires in COVID-19. TCRdb's table, derived via immunoSEQ multiplex PCR, lists solely in-frame clones and lacks some. The repertoire holds about 250,000 clones, with around 88% as singletons. The specimen was peripheral blood. The origin of the receptors is a woman in her 30s with COVID-19, enrolled during active disease.

The V and J genes are TRBV6-5 and TRBJ1-5; D unresolved. The V gene's germline CDR1 is MNHEY and CDR2 SVGAGI. The CDR3 consists of 14 residues. V lost 6 bases and J lost 4, with 13 bases in between. CDR3 in DNA: TGTGCCAGCAGCCCGGTTTCCCGAAATCAGCCCCAGCATTTT. It translates to CASSPVSRNQPQHF.

The chain has TRBV7-8 and TRBJ1-1; D is perhaps TRBD1 (5 bases). This CDR3 spans 16 amino acids. Germline CDR1 is SGHVS and CDR2 is FQNEAQ. V was clipped by 5 bases and J by 0 bases, with 16 bases between them. CDR3 sequence: CASSAGGARVNTEAFF. The DNA of the CDR3 is TGTGCCAGCAGCGCCGGAGGGGCCAGGGTGAACACTGAAGCTTTCTTT.

The chain recombines TRBV30 with TRBJ2-3, with 10 nucleotides matching TRBD1. Germline V gene lookup returns CDR1 GTSNPN and CDR2 SVGIG (reference sequence). The CDR3 spans 14 residues. Trimming took 1 base from V and 6 from J; bases not matched to a gene: 4. This chain's CDR3 is CAWSGTGGGDTQYF. CDR3 DNA sequence: TGTGCCTGGAGTGGGACAGGGGGTGGTGATACGCAGTATTTT.

The gene calls are TRBV15 and TRBJ1-6; D gene ambiguous. CDR1 and CDR2 (germline): LNHNV, YYDKDF (reference sequence). Trimming shortened V by 0 bases and J by 4 bases, and 4 bases separated the two germline ends. The CDR3 runs 14 residues. CDR3 DNA sequence: TGTGCCACCAGCAGAGACCCGTATAATTCACCCCTCCACTTT. Its protein is CATSRDPYNSPLHF.

The chain employs TRBV18 and TRBJ1-1; 7 bases agree with TRBD1. The CDR3 has 18 amino acids. V shed 2 bases and J 0 bases; nucleotides not matched to a gene: 12. From germline, CDR1 is KGHSH and CDR2 LQKENI. Here the CDR3 reads CASSPRVGRGRMNTEAFF. The CDR3 DNA reads as TGTGCCAGCTCACCAAGAGTAGGAAGGGGGCGCATGAACACTGAAGCTTTCTTT.

The chain joins TRBV14 to TRBJ2-1, with D possibly matching TRBD1 (8 bases). Per germline, CDR1 SGHDN and CDR2 FVKESK. Trimming pared 1 base from V and 6 bases from J, leaving 19 bases between. The CDR3 is made up of 17 amino acids. The CDR3 DNA reads as TGTGCCAGCAGCCAAGTAGGGGGGGACAGGTCAATCAATGAGCAGTTCTTC. This codes for CASSQVGGDRSINEQFF.

Note on this clone: In the same sample, other DNA sequences code for this CDR3. The V and J genes are TRBV5-6 and TRBJ2-7, with a weak D call TRBD2 (5 bases). The CDR3 spans 13 residues. The V gene's germline CDR1 is SGHDT and CDR2 YYEEEE. V lost 0 bases, J lost 1 base, and 5 bases lay in between. The CDR3 here is CASSLGRSYEQYF. The DNA of the CDR3 is TGTGCCAGCAGCTTGGGGAGGTCCTACGAGCAGTACTTC.

The chain recombines TRBV7-8 with TRBJ2-3; 8 bases align to TRBD2. Looked up from germline, CDR1 is SGHVS and CDR2 is FQNEAQ. The CDR3 extends over 17 amino acids. V trimming: 5 bases; J trimming: 4 bases; junction bases outside the gene matches: 14. CDR3 DNA sequence: TGTGCCAGCAGCCACGCACCGGGGGGGCCTCACCCAGATACGCAGTATTTT. Encoded protein: CASSHAPGGPHPDTQYF.

The CDR3 spells CASLSTGGANYGYTF. DNA of the CDR3: TGTGCCAGCCTGTCGACAGGTGGAGCTAACTATGGCTACACCTTC. V is TRBV5-4 and J is TRBJ1-2; D may be TRBD1 (6 bases). This CDR3 comprises 15 residues. From germline, CDR1 is SGHNT and CDR2 YYREEE (reference sequence). Trimming stripped 7 bases from V and 0 bases from J, with 16 bases between. Based on the CDR3 plus reference TRBV5-4 and TRBJ1-2, the full variable domain is ETGVTQSPTHLIKTRGQQVTLRCSSQSGHNTVSWYQQALGQGPQFIFQYYREEENGRGNFPPRFSGLQFPNYSSELNVNALELDDSALYLCASLSTGGANYGYTFGSGTRLTVV.

The chain has TRBV3-1 (or the pseudogene TRBV3-2) and TRBJ2-7, with 7 bases fitting TRBD1. Germline V gene lookup returns CDR1 LGHDT and CDR2 YNNKEL (reference sequence). The CDR3 covers 14 residues. Trimming took 1 base from V and 3 from J; bases not matched to a gene: 3. CDR3 in DNA: TGTGCCAGCAGCCAAGCCGGGACAGACTACGAGCAGTACTTC. Its translation is CASSQAGTDYEQYF.

This chain uses TRBV3-1 (or the pseudogene TRBV3-2) with TRBJ1-1; 9 bases fit TRBD1. This CDR3 comprises 17 residues. Germline CDR1 is LGHDT and CDR2 is YNNKEL (reference sequence). V lost 3 bases and J lost 4; bases outside the gene matches: 12. CDR3: CASSQEFGQGYGTEAFF. CDR3 DNA: TGTGCCAGCAGCCAGGAGTTTGGACAGGGGTATGGCACTGAAGCTTTCTTT.

The table lists this clone with a count of one. The genes are TRBV2 and TRBJ1-3; D possibly corresponds to TRBD1 (6 bases). The germline V gene encodes CDR1 SNHLY and CDR2 FYNNEI. Trimming took 4 bases from V and 2 from J, leaving 9 bases between them. The CDR3 totals 14 residues. This CDR3 reads CASSVWGPGNTIYF. For the CDR3, the DNA is TGTGCCAGCAGTGTCTGGGGGCCTGGAAACACCATATATTTT.

The count of this clone is one. The chain uses TRBV5-5 and TRBJ1-5; no firm D call. The CDR3 contains 12 residues. V lost 3 bases and J lost 4, with 5 bases in between. Germline V gene lookup returns CDR1 SGHKS and CDR2 YYEKEE (reference sequence). The CDR3 DNA follows: TGTGCCAGCAGCTCTCTGAATCAGCCCCAGCATTTT. Translated: CASSSLNQPQHF. Filled out from reference TRBV5-5 and TRBJ1-5, the complete variable domain reads DAGVTQSPTHLIKTRGQQVTLRCSPISGHKSVSWYQQVLGQGPQFIFQYYEKEERGRGNFPDRFSARQFPNYSSELNVNALLLGDSALYLCASSSLNQPQHFGDGTRLSIL.

V usage is TRBV7-9 and J usage is TRBJ1-1; a possible D gene is TRBD1 (5 bases). The CDR3 covers 15 residues. In germline, CDR1 is SEHNR, CDR2 FQNEAQ (reference sequence). V dropped 4 bases and J dropped 1 base, with 13 bases sitting between them. The CDR3 protein is CASSSDQGGNTEAFF. The CDR3 DNA reads TGTGCCAGCAGCTCAGATCAGGGCGGGAACACTGAAGCTTTCTTT.

This sequence joins TRBV11-3 and TRBJ2-2; weak D call: TRBD2 (7 bases). The V gene's germline CDR1 is SGHNT and CDR2 YENEEA. CDR3 size: 15 residues. Trimming left V 4 bases short and J 5 bases short, with 14 bases between. Written as DNA, the CDR3 is TGTGCCAGCAGCTGGGGCGGGGGCTCGACCGGGGAGCTGTTTTTT. Its protein is CASSWGGGSTGELFF.